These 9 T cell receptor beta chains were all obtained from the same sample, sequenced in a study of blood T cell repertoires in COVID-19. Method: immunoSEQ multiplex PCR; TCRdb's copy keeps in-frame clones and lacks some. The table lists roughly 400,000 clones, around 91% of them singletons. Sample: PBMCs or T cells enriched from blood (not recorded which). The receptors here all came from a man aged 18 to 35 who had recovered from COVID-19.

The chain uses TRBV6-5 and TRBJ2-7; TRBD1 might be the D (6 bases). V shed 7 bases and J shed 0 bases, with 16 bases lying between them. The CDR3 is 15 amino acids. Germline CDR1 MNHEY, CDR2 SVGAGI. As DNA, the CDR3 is TGTGCCAGCACCCGTCAGGGGACGGGCTCCTACGAGCAGTACTTC. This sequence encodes CASTRQGTGSYEQYF.

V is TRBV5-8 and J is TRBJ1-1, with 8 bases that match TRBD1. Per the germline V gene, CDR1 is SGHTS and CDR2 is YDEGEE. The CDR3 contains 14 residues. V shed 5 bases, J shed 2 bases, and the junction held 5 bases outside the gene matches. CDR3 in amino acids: CASRDRVGNTEAFF. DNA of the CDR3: TGTGCCAGCAGGGACAGGGTGGGCAACACTGAAGCTTTCTTT.

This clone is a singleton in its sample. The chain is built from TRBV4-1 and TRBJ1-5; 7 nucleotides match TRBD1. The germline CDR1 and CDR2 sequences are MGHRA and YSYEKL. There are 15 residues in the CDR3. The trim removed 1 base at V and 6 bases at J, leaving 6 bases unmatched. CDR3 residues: CASSQADRVGQPQHF. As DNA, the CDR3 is TGCGCCAGCAGCCAAGCTGACAGGGTTGGTCAGCCCCAGCATTTT.

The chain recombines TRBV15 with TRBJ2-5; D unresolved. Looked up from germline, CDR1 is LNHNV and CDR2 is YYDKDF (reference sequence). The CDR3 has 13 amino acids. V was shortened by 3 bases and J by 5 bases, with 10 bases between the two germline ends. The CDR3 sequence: CATSREQLETQYF. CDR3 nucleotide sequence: TGTGCCACCAGCAGGGAGCAGCTGGAGACCCAGTACTTC.

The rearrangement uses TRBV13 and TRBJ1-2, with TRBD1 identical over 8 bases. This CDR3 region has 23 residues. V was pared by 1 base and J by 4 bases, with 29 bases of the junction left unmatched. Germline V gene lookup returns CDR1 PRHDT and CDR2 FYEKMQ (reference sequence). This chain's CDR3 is CASSLASYVNRYPDRGLPYGYTF. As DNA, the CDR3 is TGTGCCAGCAGCTTAGCCAGCTACGTCAATCGCTACCCCGACAGGGGTCTTCCCTATGGCTACACCTTC.

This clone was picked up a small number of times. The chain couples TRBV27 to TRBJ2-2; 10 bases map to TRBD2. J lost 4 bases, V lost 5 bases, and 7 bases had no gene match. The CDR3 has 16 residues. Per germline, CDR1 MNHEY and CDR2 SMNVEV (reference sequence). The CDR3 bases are TGTGCCAGCAGTCCAGCGGGGGGGGCTTTCACCGGGGAGCTGTTTTTT. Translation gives CASSPAGGAFTGELFF.

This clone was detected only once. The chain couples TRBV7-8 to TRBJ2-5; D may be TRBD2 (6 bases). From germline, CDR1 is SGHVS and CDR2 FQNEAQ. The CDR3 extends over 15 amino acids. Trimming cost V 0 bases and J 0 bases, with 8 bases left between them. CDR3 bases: TGTGCCAGCAGCTTAGCTAGCGGAGACCAAGAGACCCAGTACTTC. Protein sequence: CASSLASGDQETQYF.

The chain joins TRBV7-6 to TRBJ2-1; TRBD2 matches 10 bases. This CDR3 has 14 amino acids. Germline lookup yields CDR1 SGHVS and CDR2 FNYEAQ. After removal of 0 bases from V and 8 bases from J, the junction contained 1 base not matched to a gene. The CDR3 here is CASSLAGTSDEQFF. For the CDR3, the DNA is TGTGCCAGCAGCTTAGCTGGGACTAGCGATGAGCAGTTCTTC.

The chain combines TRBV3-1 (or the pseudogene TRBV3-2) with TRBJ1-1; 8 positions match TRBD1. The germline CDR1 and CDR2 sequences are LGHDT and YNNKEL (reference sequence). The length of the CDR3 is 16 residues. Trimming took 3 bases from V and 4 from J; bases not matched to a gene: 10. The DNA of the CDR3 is TGTGCCAGCAGCCAGCCAGGAATGACAGGGGCCACTGAAGCTTTCTTT. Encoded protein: CASSQPGMTGATEAFF.